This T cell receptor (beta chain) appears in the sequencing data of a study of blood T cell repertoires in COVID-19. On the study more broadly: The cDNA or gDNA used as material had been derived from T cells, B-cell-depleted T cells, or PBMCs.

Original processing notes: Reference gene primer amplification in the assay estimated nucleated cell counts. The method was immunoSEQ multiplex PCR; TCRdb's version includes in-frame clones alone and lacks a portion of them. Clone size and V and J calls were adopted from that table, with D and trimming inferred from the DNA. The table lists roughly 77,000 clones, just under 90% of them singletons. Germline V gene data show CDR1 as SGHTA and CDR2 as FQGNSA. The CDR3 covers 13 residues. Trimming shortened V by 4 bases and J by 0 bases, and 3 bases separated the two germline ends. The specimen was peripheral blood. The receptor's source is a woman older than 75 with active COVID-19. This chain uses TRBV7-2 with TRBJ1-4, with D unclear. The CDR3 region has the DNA TGTGCCAGCAGCTCCGCAACTAATGAAAAACTGTTTTTT. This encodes CASSSATNEKLFF.